This T cell receptor (beta chain) was documented in a study of T cell repertoires in cytomegalovirus infection (dated by TCRdb to the late 2010s). For the wider study: Peptide stimulations targeted recently identified HLA-C-restricted CMV epitopes, whose presentation resists viral immunomodulation, together with well-studied HLA-B-restricted epitopes. Donor HLA type was relevant to the analysis, as public TCR beta signatures indicated carriage of CMV infection together with the matching HLA type. Results and caveats for the whole study, not just this receptor: In both this cohort and an independent cohort of several hundred donors, the cumulative frequency of public TCR beta family members distinguished carriers of CMV infection plus the relevant HLA type. The ex vivo response was dominated by HLA-C-restricted CMV-specific TCR beta clonotypes, and the single most frequent clonotype in two of eight donors was supplied by these HLA-C-restricted clonotypes.

The CDR3 numbers 10 residues from cysteine through phenylalanine. Of the read, only the CDR3 DNA is kept; its 30 bases are in frame from base 1. Deletion took 12 bases off V and 11 bases off J, with a span of 13 bases between the germline ends. The CDR1 and CDR2 encoded by the germline V gene are KGHDR and SFDVKD. Instrument on record: Illumina HiSeq 1500. The public reads were run again by TCRdb, first through fastp at Q25 and then through MiXCR, and only productive beta chains were kept. CDR3 protein duplicates are merged, each entry listing the most common genes and DNA. The sample profile shows 200,000 to 250,000 distinct CDR3 sequences; around 40% of them were found once. The ten largest clones capture approximately 60% of the sample. This specimen's treatment or condition label, interpreted: in vitro stimulation with specific CMV peptide epitopes to enrich CMV-specific T cells. This clonotype has only a few counts. No cognate antigen has been identified for it. Base qualities are not at hand, and no much larger clone is one base apart.

This sequence originates from a human donor in good health (CMV status not recorded). Some clones in this sample may be carry-over from other donors' samples. Sequences were derived from CD8+ T cells from cultured PBMCs, sampled from culture after CMV antigen stimulation. This chain joins TRBV24-1 to TRBJ2-1; the D gene is unclear. This receptor carries the CDR3 CASDPIQQFF. The nucleotide sequence reads TGTGCCTCGGACCCGATACAGCAGTTCTTC.